The entry that follows covers one TCR beta chain sequence. Clones were read by immunoSEQ multiplex PCR, and TCRdb kept only the in-frame ones, dropping some. The sample shows about 52,000 clones, around 80% of them seen only once. The germline V gene encodes CDR1 GTSNPN and CDR2 SVGIG (reference sequence). Trimming left V 2 bases short and J 7 bases short, with 6 bases between. The length of the CDR3 is 12 residues. These data originate in a study of blood T cell repertoires in COVID-19. This chain uses TRBV30 with TRBJ1-6, with no clear D. The receptor was isolated from a woman aged 80 or older with COVID-19, enrolled during active disease. The material sequenced was peripheral blood. The CDR3 loop is CAWSFPNSPLHF. DNA for the CDR3: TGTGCCTGGAGTTTCCCGAATTCACCCCTCCACTTT. Using reference TRBV30 and TRBJ1-6 for the parts outside the CDR3, the full variable domain is SQTIHQWPATLVQPVGSPLSLECTVEGTSNPNLYWYRQAAGRGLQLLFYSVGIGQISSEVPQNLSASRPQDRQFILSSKKLLLSDSGFYLCAWSFPNSPLHFGNGTRLTVT.